This TCR beta chain was retrieved from a study of cytomegalovirus exposure and HLA in healthy donors. In this sample, this clone turned up a few times. As yet, its antigen is unknown. Primers included in the PCR were 60 Vbeta and 13 Jbeta primers. The data were produced by immunoSEQ multiplex PCR, yet TCRdb's version contains in-frame clones alone and is incomplete. The table includes about 160,000 clones, approximately 75% detected once. CDR1 is MNHNS, CDR2 SASEGT, per germline. The ends were cut back, 8 bases at V and 4 bases at J, with 12 bases in the middle. This CDR3 is 13 amino acids long. Broader study findings: TCR beta V- and J-gene trimming was later associated with a missense DCLRE1C variant.

Specimen: PBMCs. This receptor was identified in a man in his fifties in good health and CMV-seropositive. The J gene is TRBJ1-5, the V gene TRBV6-1; tentative D call: TRBD1 (6 bases). This CDR3 reads CASAEGVNQPQHF. CDR3 coding DNA: TGTGCCAGCGCTGAGGGGGTGAATCAGCCCCAGCATTTT.